This is a list of T cell receptor beta chains from one sample in a study of blood T cell repertoires in COVID-19. Using immunoSEQ multiplex PCR, the repertoire was profiled, and TCRdb retains in-frame clones only, with some absent. The repertoire holds over 50,000 clones, with approximately 80% as singletons. Source material: peripheral blood. The receptor source for this set is a human donor with active or convalescent COVID-19. The donor label of this sample is uncertain. CDR3s include the opening cysteine and the closing phenylalanine or tryptophan. The D gene is left open where the match is weak.

d_call,v_call,j_call,cdr3_nt,cdr3_aa
NA,TRBV19,TRBJ2-5,TGTGCCACCGCCCCACCAGGGAAGGAGACCCAGTACTTC,CATAPPGKETQYF
TRBD1,TRBV5-1,TRBJ2-7,TGCGCCAGCAGCCTCGGGACAGGGAGCACCTACGAGCAGTACTTC,CASSLGTGSTYEQYF
NA,TRBV29-1,TRBJ2-1,TGCAGCAAAGTAGATTGGAATGAGCAGTTCTTC,CSKVDWNEQFF
NA,TRBV18,TRBJ1-5,TGTGCCAGCTCACCTGGACTCGATCAGCCCCAGCATTTT,CASSPGLDQPQHF
TRBD2,TRBV4-1,TRBJ2-2,TGCCCCCCCAGCCTGCCCGGGGGGGGGCCCGGGGAGCTGTTTTTT,CPPSLPGGGPGELFF
NA,TRBV4-1,TRBJ2-7,TGCGCCAGCAGCCTGTCCTTTAGCGGAACCTCCTACGAGCAGTACTTC,CASSLSFSGTSYEQYF
TRBD1,TRBV11-2,TRBJ2-1,TGTGCCAGCAGCCTTCCCGGGACAGGGAACAATGAGCAGTTCTTC,CASSLPGTGNNEQFF
TRBD1,TRBV5-1,TRBJ1-1,TGCGCCAGCAGCCTGTCCAGGGGGTGGACTGAAGCTTTCTTT,CASSLSRGWTEAFF
TRBD1,TRBV9,TRBJ1-6,TGTGCCAGCAGCGTAACTCCAGGGGGAAATTCACCCCTCCACTTT,CASSVTPGGNSPLHF
NA,TRBV13,TRBJ2-7,TGTGCCAGCAGCTTCCGCTCCTACGAGCAGTACTTC,CASSFRSYEQYF
NA,TRBV9,TRBJ2-3,TGTGCCAGCAGCGTAGGAGCCGACGGGTACACAGATACGCAGTATTTT,CASSVGADGYTDTQYF